This TCR beta chain comes out of a study of T cells after yellow fever vaccination. Regarding the study as a whole: The CD4 and CD8 compartments had a small share of their clonotypes in common. Primary-vaccination clones mostly resurfaced post-booster (nearly 97% CD4, more than 85% CD8). Abundant clonotypes from the bulk population could get into FACS-sorted repertoires as contaminants. Weaker overall, the secondary response nonetheless peaked faster (day 5 versus 15).

Germline lookup yields CDR1 SGHNT and CDR2 YENEEA. The CDR3 sequence is 15 residues long. V lost 5 bases to trimming and J lost 9 bases; unmatched junction nucleotides: 11. One entry per CDR3 protein, called by TCRdb with MiXCR from the 5' RACE reads. The sample lists 40,000 or so distinct CDR3 sequences, 6.8% occurring once. The sequencing used CD8+ T cells not binding an NS4B(214-222) dextramer, sorted from PBMCs, collected 45 days after the yellow fever booster vaccination. The J gene is TRBJ2-1, the V gene TRBV11-3; TRBD2 aligns across 9 bases. This clonotype was sampled from a man under 40 who received the YFV17D yellow fever vaccine. CDR3 coding DNA: TGTGCCAGCAGCGGCTGCGGGAGGGGCACCTGTGAGCAGTTCTTC. Its translation is CASSGCGRGTCEQFF.